This T cell receptor beta chain is from a study of T cell clones after liver transplantation. On the study more broadly: A pre-transplant mixed lymphocyte reaction with TCRbeta sequencing defined graft-donor-reactive clones followed in post-transplant blood. Subjects received no induction therapy and standard immunosuppression until randomization at 12-24 months post-transplant. HCV positivity affected three of eight recipients; the rest lacked autoimmune or viral indications.

TCRdb keeps only in-frame clones here, not all; method: immunoSEQ multiplex PCR. Seen here are more than 75,000 clones, around four fifths observed once, and the top ten hold less than 0.6%. Sorting of unstimulated PBMCs yielded separate CD3+CD4+ and CD3+CD8+ fractions. The TCR originated in a human patient who received a liver transplant. Some T cells may be graft donor cells. The sample here was CD4+ T cells from blood, taken 46 months after liver transplant.

The CDR3: CASSWDRSNEKLFF. DNA for the CDR3: TGCGCCAGCTCGTGGGACAGATCTAATGAAAAACTGTTTTTT. The chain uses TRBV5-1 and TRBJ1-4; TRBD1 agrees at 7 bases. V trimming: 7 bases; J trimming: 3 bases; junction bases outside the gene matches: 6. From germline, CDR1 is SGHRS and CDR2 YFSETQ. The CDR3 runs to 14 residues.